This T cell receptor (beta chain) originates from a study of T cell repertoires and HLA-DP antigens (dated 2018 in TCRdb). Turning to the overall study: An in vitro model of CD4+ T cell alloreactivity against allogeneic HLA-DP presented by transduced HeLa cells was used in the study. Compared with self, one alloantigen differed at one amino acid in the peptide-binding groove and the other differed at under 13, modelling structurally similar versus dissimilar alloantigens. The three donors, two male and one female, ranged from the 18-to-29 to the 60-to-69 age band. Average DNA input was around 210 ng for sorted CD137+CD4+ samples, compared with 900 to 1,500 ng for pre-culture CD4+ samples. Paper-wide results and their limitations: Separate analysis of naive and memory CD4+ repertoires was not performed. The study was limited by having just a few donors, by relying on a non-physiological HeLa antigen-presenting system, and by using total CD4+ cells as responders. An average cumulative frequency of approximately 36% against one allele and 50.6% against the other was found for clones undetected before culture. Clonality of sorted CD137+ cells was similar against both alloantigens (around 0.37) and much higher than in pre-culture samples (approximately 0.039).

TCRB CDR3 regions were amplified with the immunoSEQ multiplex PCR using forward primers for 54 TRBV segments and reverse primers for 13 TRBJ segments. Pre-culture CD4+ samples were sequenced at deep resolution with a target of under 250,000 T cell genomes. Sequencing of the amplicons on an Illumina HiSeq System generated 87 bp reads spanning the CDR3. As for the authors' bioinformatics: Reads were corrected for PCR and sequencing errors, and CDR3 regions were defined by alignment to IMGT reference sequences. Synthetic template pools were used to estimate counts of templates and unique rearrangements. Clonality was computed by subtracting Pielou's evenness from 1. The Daley-Smith estimator was used to estimate richness. Repertoire overlap was measured with Morisita's index. Clones present in cultured samples but not detected in the pre-culture repertoire of the same donor were defined as low-abundance clones. As stored in TCRdb, this immuneACCESS dataset retains in-frame rearrangements with V and J assigned. A fraction of the clones does not appear; measured against another copy, unresolved V genes explain less than half of the discrepancy, and the remainder lacks a known reason. From that table come the V and J calls and clone size; the DNA was used to work out D and trimming. Present in this sample are around 100,000 clones, approximately 92% of which were seen just once. Of the sample, more than 0.25% is held by the ten largest clones.

Taken from the germline V gene (reference sequence), the CDR1 and CDR2 loops are DFQATT and SNEGSKA. From the cysteine up to the phenylalanine, the CDR3 has a length of 11 residues. The sequence is cut down to CDR3 DNA, 33 bases in frame from base 1. V loses 2 bases of germline sequence and J loses 7 bases, and the interval between the two ends is 8 bases. Magnetic bead negative selection was used to isolate untouched CD4+ T cells from Ficoll-separated PBMC, with an average purity of 97.7%. Magnetic beads were used to isolate untouched CD4+ T cells from Ficoll-separated PBMC, giving around 98% purity with negligible CD8+ contamination. Donors were a few healthy blood donors whose buffy coats supplied peripheral blood mononuclear cells. CMV seronegative status was shared by all three donors. The DNeasy Blood & Tissue Kit was used to extract genomic DNA. Genomic DNA from sorted CD137+CD4+ cells and from pre-culture CD4+ baseline samples of each subject was subjected to TCRB sequencing.

On this clone: Its cognate antigen has yet to be identified. Base qualities are not provided; no much larger clone lies one nucleotide away.

The TCR comes from a woman aged 18-30 years in good health and CMV-seronegative. The chain is encoded by TRBV20-1 joined to TRBJ1-2, with the D gene not confidently named. What was sequenced was CD4+ T cells from PBMCs. The sequenced DNA: TGCAGTGCTAGAAGAGTAGTTGGCTACACCTTC. Translation gives CSARRVVGYTF.